What follows describes a single TCR beta chain. Method: immunoSEQ multiplex PCR; TCRdb's copy keeps in-frame clones and lacks some. The sample lists about 300,000 clones; roughly 88% were seen once. The sample is drawn from a study of cytomegalovirus exposure and HLA in healthy donors. Whole-study context: The 100 to 150 validation repertoires used the same platform as the 500 to 700 first-cohort repertoires, a later analysis reported.

The CDR3 has 19 amino acids. After removal of 0 bases from V and 0 bases from J, the junction contained 10 bases not matched to a gene. From germline, CDR1 is SGHRS and CDR2 YFSETQ. Sequencing was performed on PBMCs. The chain uses TRBV5-1 and TRBJ2-1; 9 bases match TRBD2. The receptor's source is a woman in her late teens or twenties in good health and CMV-seronegative. The CDR3 sequence: CASSLAAAGGLSSYNEQFF. DNA of the CDR3: TGCGCCAGCAGCTTGGCGGCAGCGGGAGGACTGAGCTCCTACAATGAGCAGTTCTTC. The full variable domain, in which reference TRBV5-1 and TRBJ2-1 provide the parts outside the CDR3, is KAGVTQTPRYLIKTRGQQVTLSCSPISGHRSVSWYQQTPGQGLQFLFEYFSETQRNKGNFPGRFSGRQFSNSRSEMNVSTLELGDSALYLCASSLAAAGGLSSYNEQFFGPGTRLTVL.